This T cell receptor (beta chain) was obtained from a study of Graves' ophthalmopathy and Graves' hyperthyroidism. Study background: At initial diagnosis, peripheral blood was obtained, and this preceded any treatment.

The V and J ends lost 5 bases and 7 bases, in that order; junction bases with no gene match: 5. The CDR3 contains 13 residues. Germline V gives CDR1 MNHEY, CDR2 SVGAGI. Patients were excluded if they had other autoimmune diseases or uncontrolled infections, and likewise if pregnancy or lactation applied. Clinical symptoms, serum thyroxine, TRAb, thyroid ultrasound and orbital computed tomography formed the basis of diagnosis. The PBMCs were taken from around 9.1 ml of fresh peripheral blood. Amplification of the TCR beta CDR3 regions used RNA transcripts (as template). A first-round RT-PCR used HTBI primers, followed by a second-round multiplex PCR. TCRdb reprocessed the multiplex PCR reads via MiXCR and lists one record per CDR3 protein. This table holds 350,000 to 400,000 distinct CDR3 sequences, around 17% found once. This clonotype was recorded at least ten times.

The V call is TRBV6-5, the J call TRBJ1-2, with 9 bases aligning to TRBD1. Sequenced sample: peripheral blood. The source of this sequence is a young woman with Graves' ophthalmopathy. CDR3 sequence reads: CASSNPGQGGYTF. The CDR3 nucleotides read TGTGCCAGCAGTAACCCGGGACAGGGTGGCTACACCTTC.